This T cell receptor beta chain was recorded in a study of T-cell reconstitution after alpha-beta-depleted transplantation in children. The study's findings and limits: Alpha-beta T cells present about two months after transplant were reported to originate from several hundred expanded graft clones.

There are many counts of this clonotype. Its antigen is currently unknown. The CDR3 loop spans 13 amino acids. V was shortened by 0 bases and J by 5 bases, with 7 bases between the two germline ends. TCRbeta library construction was performed incorporating unique molecular identifiers. One entry per CDR3 protein results from TCRdb running MiXCR on the PCR reads. The data show 130,000 to 150,000 distinct CDR3 sequences, about 9% seen once. This sequence was found in a female patient aged 2 to 10 who had a stem cell transplant for congenital amegakaryocytic thrombocytopenia, so the T cells may come from the graft donor. This chain joins TRBV12-3 or TRBV12-4 and TRBJ1-1; D is unresolved. The sequences come from PBMCs, mostly from graft donor cells, collected 180 days after TCRalphabeta/CD19-depleted stem cell transplant. The CDR3 DNA is TGTGCCAGCAGTTTAGCGCGGGAAACTGAAGCTTTCTTT. Its translation is CASSLARETEAFF.